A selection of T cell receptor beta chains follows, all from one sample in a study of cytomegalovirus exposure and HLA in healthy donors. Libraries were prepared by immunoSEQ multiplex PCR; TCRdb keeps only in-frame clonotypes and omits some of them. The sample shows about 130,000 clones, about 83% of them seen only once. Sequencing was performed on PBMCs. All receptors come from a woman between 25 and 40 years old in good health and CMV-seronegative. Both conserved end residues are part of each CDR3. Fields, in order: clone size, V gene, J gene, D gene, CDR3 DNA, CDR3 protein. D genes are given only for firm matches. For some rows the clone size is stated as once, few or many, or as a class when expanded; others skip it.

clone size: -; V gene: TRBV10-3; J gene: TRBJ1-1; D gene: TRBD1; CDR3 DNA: TGTGCCATCACAGGGACAGGGGTGGGCACTGAAGCTTTCTTT; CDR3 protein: CAITGTGVGTEAFF
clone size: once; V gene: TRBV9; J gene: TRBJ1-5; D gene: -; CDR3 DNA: TGTGCCAGCAGCGTAGGTCGAGATCAGCCCCAGCATTTT; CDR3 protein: CASSVGRDQPQHF
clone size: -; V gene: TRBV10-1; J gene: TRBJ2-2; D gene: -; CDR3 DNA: TGCGCCAGCAGTGAGAACAGAACATACGGATACACCGGGGAGCTGTTTTTT; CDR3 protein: CASSENRTYGYTGELFF
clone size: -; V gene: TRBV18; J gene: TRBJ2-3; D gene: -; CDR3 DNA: TGTGCCAGCGGAGTCACAGATACGCAGTATTTT; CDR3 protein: CASGVTDTQYF
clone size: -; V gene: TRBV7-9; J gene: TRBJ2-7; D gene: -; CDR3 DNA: TGTGCCAGCAGCTTAGGCCGCAGCTCCTACGAGCAGTACTTC; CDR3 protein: CASSLGRSSYEQYF
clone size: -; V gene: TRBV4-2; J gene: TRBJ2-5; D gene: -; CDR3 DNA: TGTGCCAGCAGCCAAGATAGGACTTTCGAAATGACCCAGTACTTC; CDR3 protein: CASSQDRTFEMTQYF
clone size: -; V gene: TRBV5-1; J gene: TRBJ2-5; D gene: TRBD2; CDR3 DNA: TGCGCCAGCAGCCCGGGAACCCGACTAGCGGCCCAAGAGACCCAGTACTTC; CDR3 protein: CASSPGTRLAAQETQYF
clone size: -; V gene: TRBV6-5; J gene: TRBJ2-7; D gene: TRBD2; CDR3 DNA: TGTGCCAGCAGTTACTCGCGGGGGGGCATCTACGAGCAGTACTTC; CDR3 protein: CASSYSRGGIYEQYF
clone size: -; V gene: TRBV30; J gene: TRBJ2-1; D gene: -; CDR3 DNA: TGTGCCTGGAGTCCTAGCTCCCGGAATGAGCAGTTCTTC; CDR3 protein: CAWSPSSRNEQFF
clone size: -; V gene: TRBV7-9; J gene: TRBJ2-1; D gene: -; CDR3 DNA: TGTGCCAGCGCGTACAGGTACAATGAGCAGTTCTTC; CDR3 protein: CASAYRYNEQFF
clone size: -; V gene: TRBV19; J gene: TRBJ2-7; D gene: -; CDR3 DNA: TGTGCCAGTAGTTTGGGGGCCTCCTACGAGCAGTACTTC; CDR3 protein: CASSLGASYEQYF
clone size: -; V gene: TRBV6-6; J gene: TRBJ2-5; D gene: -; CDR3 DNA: TGTGCCAGTTTTCCCCTTGGTTCCCCCAGGACCCAGTACTTC; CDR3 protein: CASFPLGSPRTQYF
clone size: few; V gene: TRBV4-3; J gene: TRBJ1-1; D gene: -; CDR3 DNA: TGCGCCAGCAGCCAAGAATTGGACATAGCTGAAGCTTTCTTT; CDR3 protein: CASSQELDIAEAFF
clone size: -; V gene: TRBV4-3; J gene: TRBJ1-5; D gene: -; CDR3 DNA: TGCGCCAGCAGCCAATTCTTACGGGAGAGTCAGCCCCAGCATTTT; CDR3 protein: CASSQFLRESQPQHF
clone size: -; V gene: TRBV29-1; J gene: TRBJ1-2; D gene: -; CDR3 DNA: TGCAGCTATACCGGGGACTATGGCTACACCTTC; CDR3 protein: CSYTGDYGYTF
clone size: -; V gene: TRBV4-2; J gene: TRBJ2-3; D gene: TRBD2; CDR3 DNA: TGTGCCAGCAGCCCTACTAGCGGGAGGGCAGATACGCAGTATTTT; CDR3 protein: CASSPTSGRADTQYF
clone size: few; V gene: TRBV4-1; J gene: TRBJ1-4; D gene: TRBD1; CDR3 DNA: TGCGCCAGCAGCCGGGGACAGGGAAACGAAAAACTGTTTTTT; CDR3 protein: CASSRGQGNEKLFF
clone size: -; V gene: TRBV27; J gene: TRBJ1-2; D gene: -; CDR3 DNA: TGTGCCAGCAGTTGGGCAGGGGCGGGTAACTATGGCTACACCTTC; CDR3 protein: CASSWAGAGNYGYTF
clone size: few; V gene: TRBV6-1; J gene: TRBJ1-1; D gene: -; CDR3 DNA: TGTGCCAGCGGGGGGGGCACTGAAGCTTTCTTT; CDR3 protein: CASGGGTEAFF
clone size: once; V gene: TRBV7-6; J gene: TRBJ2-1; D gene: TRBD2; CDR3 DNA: TGTGCCAGCAGCCCGCGGGTTAGCGGGGGTTACAATGAGCAGTTCTTC; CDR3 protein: CASSPRVSGGYNEQFF
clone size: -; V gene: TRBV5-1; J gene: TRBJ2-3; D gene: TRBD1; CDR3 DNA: TGCGCCAGCGGACGAGGGACAGACACGGGTGGGACGCAGTATTTT; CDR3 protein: CASGRGTDTGGTQYF
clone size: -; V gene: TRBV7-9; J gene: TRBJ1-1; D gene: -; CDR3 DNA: TGTGCCAGCAGCTTAGGAGCAGGGGTACCCACTGAAGCTTTCTTT; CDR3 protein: CASSLGAGVPTEAFF
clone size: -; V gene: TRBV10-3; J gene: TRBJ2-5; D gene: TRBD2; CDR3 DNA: TGTGCCATAATGGCGGGGGTCGGAGAGACCCAGTACTTC; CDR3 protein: CAIMAGVGETQYF
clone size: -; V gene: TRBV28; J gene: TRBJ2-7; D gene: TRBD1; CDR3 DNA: TGTGCCAGCAGTTTATGGGGACAGGGTTTCCGCGAGCAGTACTTC; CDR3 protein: CASSLWGQGFREQYF
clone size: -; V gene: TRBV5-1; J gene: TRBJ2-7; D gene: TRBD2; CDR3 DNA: TGCGCCAGCAGCCCCCTCGGCGGGAGCGAGCAGTACTTC; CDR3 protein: CASSPLGGSEQYF
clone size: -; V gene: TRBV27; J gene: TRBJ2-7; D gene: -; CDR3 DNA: TGTGCCAGCAGTTTTTCAGGTGGTTCCGAGCAGTACTTC; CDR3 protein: CASSFSGGSEQYF
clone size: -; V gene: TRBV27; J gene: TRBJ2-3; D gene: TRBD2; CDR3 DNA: TGTGCCAGCAGTTTGCTAGCGGGGGGGTTCTTAAGCACAGATACGCAGTATTTT; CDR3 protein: CASSLLAGGFLSTDTQYF
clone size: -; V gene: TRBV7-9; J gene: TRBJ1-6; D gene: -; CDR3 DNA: TGTGCCAGCAGCCCCTACGGGGTAGATTCACCCCTCCACTTT; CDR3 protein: CASSPYGVDSPLHF
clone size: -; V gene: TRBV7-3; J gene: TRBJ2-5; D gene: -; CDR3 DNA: TGTGCCAGCAGCTTAGGACACAGGTACCAAGAGACCCAGTACTTC; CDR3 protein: CASSLGHRYQETQYF
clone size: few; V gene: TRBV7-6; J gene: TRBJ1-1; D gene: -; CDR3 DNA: TGTGCCAGCAGTTTGTATGACTCGACAGATGAAGCTTTCTTT; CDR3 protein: CASSLYDSTDEAFF
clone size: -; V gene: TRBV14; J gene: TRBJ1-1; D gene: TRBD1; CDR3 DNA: TGTGCCAGCAGCCAAGATACGCCGGGACAGGGGTATGCGAACACTGAAGCTTTCTTT; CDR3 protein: CASSQDTPGQGYANTEAFF
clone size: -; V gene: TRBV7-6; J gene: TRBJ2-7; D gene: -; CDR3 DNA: TGTGCCAGCAGCTTAGCGCTGTCCGGTGGCGAGCAGTACTTC; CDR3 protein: CASSLALSGGEQYF
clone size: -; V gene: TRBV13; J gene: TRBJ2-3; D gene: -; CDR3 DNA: TGTGCCAGCAGCTTAGGACTAGTTGCAGATACGCAGTATTTT; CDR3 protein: CASSLGLVADTQYF
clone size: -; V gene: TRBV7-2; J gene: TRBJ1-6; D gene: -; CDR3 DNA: TGTGCCGGCAAAACAGGGACGGACGGCTCCTATAATTCACCCCTCCACTTT; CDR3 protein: CAGKTGTDGSYNSPLHF
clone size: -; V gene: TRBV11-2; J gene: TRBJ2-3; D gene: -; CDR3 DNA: TGTGCCAGCAGCTTGGACGGGGGTAGAACAGATACGCAGTATTTT; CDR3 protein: CASSLDGGRTDTQYF
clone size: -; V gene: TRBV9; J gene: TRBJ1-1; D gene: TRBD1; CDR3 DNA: TGTGCCAGCAGCGTAGGGGACAGACCGAACACTGAAGCTTTCTTT; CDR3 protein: CASSVGDRPNTEAFF
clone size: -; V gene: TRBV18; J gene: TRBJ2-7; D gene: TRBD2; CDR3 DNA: TGTGCCAGCTCTTTAGTGGGTAGCGGGGCAATCTCCTACGAGCAGTACTTC; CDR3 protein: CASSLVGSGAISYEQYF
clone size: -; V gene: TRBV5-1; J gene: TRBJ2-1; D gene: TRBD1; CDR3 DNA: TGCGCCAGCAGCGCGGGACAGGGGGCCTACAATGAGCAGTTCTTC; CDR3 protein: CASSAGQGAYNEQFF
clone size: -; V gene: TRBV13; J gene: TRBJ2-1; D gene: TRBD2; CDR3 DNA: TGTGCCAGCAGCCCCGGTTTGGGCGGGAGTAATGAGCAGTTCTTC; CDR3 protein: CASSPGLGGSNEQFF
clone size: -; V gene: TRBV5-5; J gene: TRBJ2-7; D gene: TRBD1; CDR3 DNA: TGTGCCAGCAGCCGTTTGGACAGGGACGAGCAGTACTTC; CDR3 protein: CASSRLDRDEQYF
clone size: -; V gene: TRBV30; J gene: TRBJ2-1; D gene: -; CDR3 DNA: TGTGCCTGGGACCCAGCTAGCCCGAATGAGCAGTTCTTC; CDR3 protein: CAWDPASPNEQFF
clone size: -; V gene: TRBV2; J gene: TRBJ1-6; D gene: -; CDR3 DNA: TGTGCCAGCGGAACTCGACAAGCGGCGAGTTCACCCCTCCACTTT; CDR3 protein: CASGTRQAASSPLHF
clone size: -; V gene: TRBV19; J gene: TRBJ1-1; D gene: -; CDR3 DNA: TGTGCCAGTAGTATGGTGGGAGGCACTGAAGCTTTCTTT; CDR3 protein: CASSMVGGTEAFF
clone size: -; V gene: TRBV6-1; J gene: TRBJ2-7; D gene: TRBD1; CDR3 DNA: TGTGCCAGCAGTGAACGGGGACAGGGAGTCACCGAGCAGTACTTC; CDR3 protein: CASSERGQGVTEQYF
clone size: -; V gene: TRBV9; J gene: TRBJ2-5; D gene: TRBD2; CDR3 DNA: TGTGCCAGCAGCGTAGGATACAGCGGGATCCAAGAGACCCAGTACTTC; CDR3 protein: CASSVGYSGIQETQYF
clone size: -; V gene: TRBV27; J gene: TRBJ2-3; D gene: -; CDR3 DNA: TGTGCCAGCAGCCGAACAGGGAGCACAGATACGCAGTATTTT; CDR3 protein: CASSRTGSTDTQYF
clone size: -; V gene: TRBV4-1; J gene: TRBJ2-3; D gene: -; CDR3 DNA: TGCGCCAGCAGCCAAGATACGGGGAGTCGGTCAGATACGCAGTATTTT; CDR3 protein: CASSQDTGSRSDTQYF
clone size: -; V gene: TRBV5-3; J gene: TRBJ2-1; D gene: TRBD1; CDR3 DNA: TGTGCCAGAAGCTTCCGGACAGGGCGGGACTCCTACAATGAGCAGTTCTTC; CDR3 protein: CARSFRTGRDSYNEQFF
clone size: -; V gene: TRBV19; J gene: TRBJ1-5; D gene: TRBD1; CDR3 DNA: TGTGCCAGTAGTAAGGGACAGGGGGCGGTTCAGCCCCAGCATTTT; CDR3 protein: CASSKGQGAVQPQHF